The 14 T cell receptor beta chains in this list originate from one sample, sequenced in a study of CD4 T cells in relation to SARS-CoV-2 and coronaviruses. Here immunoSEQ multiplex PCR was the method, and the copy in TCRdb shows in-frame clones only, minus some. The table records tens of thousands of clones, 92% of them present only once. Sequenced: naive CD4+ T cells from PBMCs. Subset described: naive CD4+ T cells isolated by negative enrichment. These receptors were collected from an adult with COVID-19.

The rearrangement uses TRBV6-2 or TRBV6-3 and TRBJ1-1; D is undetermined. Trimming removed 0 bases at V and 1 base at J, with 12 bases between. The CDR3 covers 16 residues. Per germline, CDR1 MNHEY and CDR2 SVGEGT. CDR3 region: CASSYSYRTANTEAFF. CDR3 DNA sequence: TGTGCCAGCAGTTACTCGTACCGGACGGCGAACACTGAAGCTTTCTTT.

The chain combines TRBV6-5 with TRBJ1-3; D is unresolved. Germline assignment: CDR1 MNHEY and CDR2 SVGAGI. V was shortened by 0 bases and J by 5 bases, with 8 bases between the two germline ends. The CDR3 has 14 residues. CDR3 coding DNA: TGTGCCAGCAGTTACTCGGGCAGTCGAAACACCATATATTTT. Translation gives CASSYSGSRNTIYF.

V usage is TRBV7-3 and J usage is TRBJ2-1; 9 bases are shared with TRBD2. The CDR3 contains 16 residues. Germline CDR1 is SGHTA and CDR2 is FQGTGA. J gave up 5 bases and V 1 base, and 6 bases lay outside the gene matches. This CDR3 is CASSLMGAGGNNEQFF. For the CDR3, the DNA is TGTGCCAGCAGCTTAATGGGGGCGGGAGGGAACAATGAGCAGTTCTTC.

V usage is TRBV28 and J usage is TRBJ2-7, with 9 bases that match TRBD1. The CDR3 totals 14 residues. CDR1 is MDHEN and CDR2 is SYDVKM in the germline V gene. J gave up 2 bases and V 7 bases, and 6 bases lay outside the gene matches. CDR3 sequence: CASNTGQGAYEQYF. As DNA, the CDR3 is TGTGCCAGCAACACGGGACAGGGAGCCTACGAGCAGTACTTC.

The chain has TRBV9 and TRBJ2-5, with D perhaps TRBD2 (6 bases). This CDR3 has 14 residues. V lost 4 bases and J 0 bases, leaving 10 bases between the germline ends. Looked up from germline, CDR1 is SGDLS and CDR2 is YYNGEE. The CDR3 region is CASSFAGNQETQYF. The CDR3 coding sequence is TGTGCCAGCAGCTTCGCGGGGAACCAAGAGACCCAGTACTTC.

The chain combines TRBV6-6 with TRBJ1-2; 11 bases match TRBD1. V trimming: 0 bases; J trimming: 9 bases; junction bases outside the gene matches: 9. The CDR3 contains 16 residues. Germline V CDR1 and CDR2: MNHNY, SVGAGI (reference sequence). The CDR3 loop is CASSYSPGQGDFSYTF. Written as DNA, the CDR3 is TGTGCCAGCAGTTACTCGCCGGGACAGGGGGACTTTAGCTACACCTTC.

The chain is built from TRBV4-1 and TRBJ2-1; possibly TRBD2 for D (6 bases). The germline gives CDR1 MGHRA, CDR2 YSYEKL. V gave up 5 bases and J gave up 5 bases, with 16 bases separating them. The CDR3 is 15 residues long. The CDR3: CASSNPVRGNNEQFF. In DNA, the CDR3 is TGCGCCAGCAGCAATCCGGTTCGGGGGAACAATGAGCAGTTCTTC.

V and J are TRBV30 and TRBJ2-3; D not certain. V lost 0 bases, J lost 4 bases, and 11 bases lay in between. This CDR3 is 14 amino acids long. CDR1 and CDR2 (germline): GTSNPN, SVGIG (reference sequence). The CDR3 sequence is CAWSVTVFPDTQYF. DNA for the CDR3: TGTGCCTGGAGTGTAACCGTCTTCCCAGATACGCAGTATTTT.

This chain uses TRBV30 with TRBJ2-3; 10 nucleotides line up with TRBD2. The CDR3 covers 18 residues. V gave up 0 bases and J gave up 1 base; unmatched junction bases: 10. The germline CDR1 and CDR2 sequences are GTSNPN and SVGIG (reference sequence). CDR3 coding DNA: TGTGCCTGGAGTGTACCAGCGGGAGGGTTTATGGGCACAGATACGCAGTATTTT. Amino acids: CAWSVPAGGFMGTDTQYF.

The DNA of the CDR3 is TGTGCCTGGGTTGGGAACCCTGGGGCCAACGTCCTGACTTTC. This sequence encodes CAWVGNPGANVLTF. The chain couples TRBV30 to TRBJ2-6; D gene ambiguous. The V gene's germline CDR1 is GTSNPN and CDR2 SVGIG (reference sequence). Trimming cost V 5 bases and J 2 bases, with 10 bases left between them. The CDR3 extends over 14 amino acids.

The V call is TRBV15, the J call TRBJ1-1; D possibly corresponds to TRBD1 (6 bases). Germline CDR1 reads LNHNV; CDR2 reads YYDKDF (reference sequence). Between the trimmed V and J ends, which lost 6 bases and 2 bases, there was a span of 13 bases. The CDR3 sequence is 14 residues long. The CDR3 nucleotides read TGTGCCACCAGATCCACAGGGAGTAACACTGAAGCTTTCTTT. Translated, it gives CATRSTGSNTEAFF.

The gene calls are TRBV20-1 and TRBJ2-3, with 12 bases aligning to TRBD2. The germline V gene has CDR1 DFQATT and CDR2 SNEGSKA (reference sequence). The CDR3 covers 16 residues. V shed 3 bases and J 8 bases; nucleotides not matched to a gene: 12. CDR3 nucleotides: TGCAGTGCTAGTCTTCGGACGGGACTAGCGGGCGTTACGCAGTATTTT. Protein product: CSASLRTGLAGVTQYF.

This chain joins TRBV19 and TRBJ2-5; D unresolved. Germline loops: CDR1 LNHDA, CDR2 SQIVND (reference sequence). The V gene lost 1 base and the J gene lost 1 base, with 16 bases spanning the gap. The CDR3 consists of 17 residues. The CDR3 loop reads CASSIVTLGTIQETQYF. DNA for the CDR3: TGTGCCAGTAGTATAGTCACACTTGGAACTATCCAAGAGACCCAGTACTTC. Combining the CDR3 with reference TRBV19 and TRBJ2-5 gives the whole variable domain DGGITQSPKYLFRKEGQNVTLSCEQNLNHDAMYWYRQDPGQGLRLIYYSQIVNDFQKGDIAEGYSVSREKKESFPLTVTSAQKNPTAFYLCASSIVTLGTIQETQYFGPGTRLLVL.

The rearrangement uses TRBV9 and TRBJ1-2; the D gene is possibly TRBD1 (5 bases). The V gene's germline CDR1 is SGDLS and CDR2 YYNGEE. The CDR3 has 14 residues. V shed 0 bases and J shed 7 bases, with 13 bases lying between them. This CDR3 reads CASSVESGTGGYTF. The CDR3 nucleotides read TGTGCCAGCAGCGTAGAAAGTGGGACGGGTGGCTACACCTTC.